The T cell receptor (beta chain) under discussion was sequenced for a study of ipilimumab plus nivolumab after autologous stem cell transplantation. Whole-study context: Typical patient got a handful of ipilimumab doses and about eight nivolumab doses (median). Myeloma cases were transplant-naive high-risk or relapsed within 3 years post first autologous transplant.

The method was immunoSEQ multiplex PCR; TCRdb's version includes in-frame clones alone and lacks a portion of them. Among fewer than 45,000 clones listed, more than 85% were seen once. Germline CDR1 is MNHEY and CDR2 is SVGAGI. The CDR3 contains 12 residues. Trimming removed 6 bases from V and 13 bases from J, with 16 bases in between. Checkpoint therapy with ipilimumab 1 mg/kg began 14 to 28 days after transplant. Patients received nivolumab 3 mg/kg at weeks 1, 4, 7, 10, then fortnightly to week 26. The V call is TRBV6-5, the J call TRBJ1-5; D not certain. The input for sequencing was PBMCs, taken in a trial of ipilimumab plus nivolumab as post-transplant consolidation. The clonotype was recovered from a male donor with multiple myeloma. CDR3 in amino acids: CASSIPQRKQHF. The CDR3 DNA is TGTGCCAGCAGCATACCCCAAAGGAAACAGCATTTT.